Sequencing of this TCR beta chain was carried out in a study of OX40 agonist ivuxolimab in advanced cancers. Study-level background: Those treated in dose escalation had hepatocellular carcinoma, melanoma, renal cell cancer or head and neck cancer. Subjects had a mean age of roughly 60 years, with a range of 23 to 79; roughly 80% were male.

The CDR3 is 13 residues long. The ends were cut back, 5 bases at V and 8 bases at J, with 15 bases in the middle. The germline V gene encodes CDR1 SGHAT and CDR2 FQNNGV. In the case of this clone: Its antigen is unidentified.

Profiling relied on immunoSEQ multiplex PCR, and the TCRdb table lists in-frame clones only, not all of them. The profile covers approximately 74,000 clones, with 85% to 90% appearing a single time and approximately 2.2% taken by the ten largest. Broader study findings: Not determined was the antigen specificity of the expanded peripheral T cells. There was clonal expansion of CD4+ and CD8+ blood T cells by week 6 at 0.1 to 3.0 mg/kg.

This sequence joins TRBV11-2 and TRBJ1-2, with D tentatively TRBD1 (5 bases). The sequencing used CD4+ or CD8+ T cells sorted from blood, collected in a trial of the OX40 agonist ivuxolimab. This receptor was obtained from an adult with an advanced solid tumor such as melanoma, head and neck, liver or kidney cancer. The CDR3 region has the DNA TGTGCCAGCAGCCTAGCTACAGGACTCGGCTACACCTTC. It is translated as CASSLATGLGYTF. Full variable domain (remainder filled in from reference TRBV11-2 and TRBJ1-2): EAGVAQSPRYKIIEKRQSVAFWCNPISGHATLYWYQQILGQGPKLLIQFQNNGVVDDSQLPKDRFSAERLKGVDSTLKIQPAKLEDSAVYLCASSLATGLGYTFGSGTRLTVV.